Listed here are 23 T cell receptor beta chains from one sample, sequenced in a study of shared clonotypes between healthy human individuals. Profiling relied on immunoSEQ multiplex PCR, and the TCRdb table lists in-frame clones only, not all of them. The sample records around 2.1 million clones, 90% to 95% being singletons. In the naive CD8 group, cells lacked CD45RO and were positively selected for CCR7, so terminally differentiated effector memory CD45RA+ cells were left out. The specimen was naive CD8+ T cells from PBMCs. The receptors were sampled from a man between 18 and 35 years old in good health. Some clones in this sample may be carry-over from other donors' samples.

The V gene is TRBV10-3, the J gene TRBJ2-7, with 14 positions matching TRBD2. V shed 10 bases, J shed 7 bases, and the junction held 9 bases outside the gene matches. Germline CDR1 is ENHRY and CDR2 is SYGVKD. The CDR3 is 14 residues long. Here the CDR3 DNA reads TGTGCCACCTCGGGGGGACTAGCGGGAGTTGAGCAGTACTTC. Translation: CATSGGLAGVEQYF.

The chain joins TRBV7-9 to TRBJ2-1; 8 bases map to TRBD2. The CDR3 runs to 17 residues. The germline gives CDR1 SEHNR, CDR2 FQNEAQ (reference sequence). The junction had 11 bases not matched to a gene; V was cut back by 2 bases and J by 5 bases. In DNA form, the CDR3 reads TGTGCCAGCAGCTTAATAACGGGAGGGCCCAGAGACAATGAGCAGTTCTTC. Translated: CASSLITGGPRDNEQFF.

The rearrangement links TRBV10-3 to TRBJ2-7, with 7 positions matching TRBD2. Germline CDR1 and CDR2: ENHRY and SYGVKD. The CDR3 is made up of 13 amino acids. V shed 10 bases, J shed 5 bases, and the junction held 11 bases outside the gene matches. CDR3 sequence: CATRGVLSNEQYF. For the CDR3, the DNA is TGTGCCACCCGGGGGGTGCTTAGCAACGAGCAGTACTTC.

V and J are TRBV27 and TRBJ2-5, with D possibly TRBD1 on 5 matching bases. The CDR3 runs to 15 residues. The ends were cut back, 2 bases at V and 5 bases at J, with 15 bases in the middle. Germline-derived CDR1 and CDR2 are MNHEY and SMNVEV (reference sequence). For the CDR3, the DNA is TGTGCCAGCAGTTTAGCAGGGCTAAAGGGGGAGACCCAGTACTTC. It translates to CASSLAGLKGETQYF.

This chain connects TRBV27 to TRBJ1-5; D not certain. Germline V lookup: CDR1 MNHEY, CDR2 SMNVEV (reference sequence). Trimming removed 6 bases from V and 0 bases from J, with 12 bases in between. The CDR3 runs 15 residues. The CDR3 sequence: CASSNGPNSNQPQHF. As DNA, the CDR3 is TGTGCCAGCAGCAACGGTCCCAATAGCAATCAGCCCCAGCATTTT.

About this clone: The same CDR3 can be traced to other DNA sequences in this sample. V and J are TRBV5-4 and TRBJ2-5; D uncertain. V shed 2 bases and J shed 5 bases, with 4 bases lying between them. Germline lookup yields CDR1 SGHNT and CDR2 YYREEE (reference sequence). The CDR3 loop spans 11 amino acids. CDR3: CASSFRETQYF. The CDR3 DNA is TGTGCCAGCAGCTTTCGCGAGACCCAGTACTTC.

The chain is built from TRBV28 and TRBJ1-5; the D is unclear. The CDR3 is 18 residues long. V lost 4 bases to trimming and J lost 7 bases, with 26 bases between them. Germline V gene sequence: CDR1 MDHEN, CDR2 SYDVKM. Written as DNA, the CDR3 is TGTGCCAGCAGTTCCCCTTTAAGGCAGGACGCGGGTAGGCAGCCCCAGCATTTT. Encoded protein: CASSSPLRQDAGRQPQHF.

The chain joins TRBV30 to TRBJ2-1; 7 nucleotides align to TRBD2. Germline CDR1 reads GTSNPN; CDR2 reads SVGIG (reference sequence). The CDR3 length is 15 residues. The V gene end was trimmed by 4 bases and the J gene end by 5 bases; junction bases not matched to a gene: 11. The CDR3 protein is CAWTTRREPHNEQFF. In DNA form, the CDR3 reads TGTGCCTGGACAACTCGGCGGGAGCCCCACAATGAGCAGTTCTTC. Looking up the rest from reference TRBV30 and TRBJ2-1 gives the full variable domain: SQTIHQWPATLVQPVGSPLSLECTVEGTSNPNLYWYRQAAGRGLQLLFYSVGIGQISSEVPQNLSASRPQDRQFILSSKKLLLSDSGFYLCAWTTRREPHNEQFFGPGTRLTVL.

The V and J genes are TRBV12-2 and TRBJ1-2; TRBD1, the D gene given by the table, was not confirmed from the DNA. TRBV12-2 has pseudogene status. CDR3 length: 13 residues. The CDR3 DNA sequence: TGTGCAAGTCGCTTTGCCAGGGGGCTCGGCTACACCTTC. Translated, it gives CASRFARGLGYTF.

This clone was detected only once. This same CDR3 is encoded by further DNA sequences in the sample. This chain links TRBV27 with TRBJ1-5; the D is unclear. CDR3 length equals 14 residues. V dropped 2 bases and J dropped 0 bases, with 5 bases sitting between them. Germline CDR1 is MNHEY and CDR2 is SMNVEV (reference sequence). The CDR3 loop reads CASSLHDSNQPQHF. Written as DNA, the CDR3 is TGTGCCAGCAGTTTACATGATAGCAATCAGCCCCAGCATTTT.

The chain links TRBV28 to TRBJ2-5; possibly TRBD2 for D (5 bases). Germline CDR1 and CDR2: MDHEN and SYDVKM. The V gene lost 5 bases and the J gene lost 4 bases, with 26 bases spanning the gap. This CDR3 has 18 residues. CDR3 nucleotide sequence: TGTGCCAGCAGTCTTTGGACGGTCGATGAGGAAGGGAGAGAGACCCAGTACTTC. It codes for CASSLWTVDEEGRETQYF. The full variable domain, rest sourced from reference TRBV28 and TRBJ2-5, is DVKVTQSSRYLVKRTGEKVFLECVQDMDHENMFWYRQDPGLGLRLIYFSYDVKMKEKGDIPEGYSVSREKKERFSLILESASTNQTSMYLCASSLWTVDEEGRETQYFGPGTRLLVL.

The gene calls are TRBV7-6 and TRBJ2-1; D ambiguous. The germline gives CDR1 SGHVS, CDR2 FNYEAQ. V lost 3 bases and J 9 bases, leaving 21 bases between the germline ends. The CDR3 loop spans 16 amino acids. CDR3 nucleotide sequence: TGTGCCAGCAGCTTGGGTTTAGCTCCCCTGAGTGCTGAGCAGTTCTTC. This gives the protein CASSLGLAPLSAEQFF.

The chain has TRBV10-3 and TRBJ2-7; 12 nucleotides align to TRBD2. With 4 bases clipped from V and 4 bases from J, the junction kept 8 bases outside the gene matches. CDR1 is ENHRY and CDR2 is SYGVKD in the germline V gene. The CDR3 is 16 amino acids. CDR3 sequence reads: CAISAPPGLAGYEQYF. CDR3 nucleotides: TGTGCCATCAGTGCCCCTCCGGGACTAGCGGGTTACGAGCAGTACTTC.

CDR3 sequence: CASSLDPGGWYEQYF. CDR3 DNA: TGTGCCAGCAGCTTAGACCCGGGAGGGTGGTACGAGCAGTACTTC. The chain combines TRBV7-2 with TRBJ2-7; 8 nucleotides align to TRBD2. CDR3 size: 15 residues. Unmatched junction bases numbered 6, after V lost 1 base and J lost 4 bases. Germline-derived CDR1 and CDR2 are SGHTA and FQGNSA.

The V and J genes are TRBV27 and TRBJ2-7; no clear D. The CDR3 extends over 14 amino acids. Germline V gene data show CDR1 as MNHEY and CDR2 as SMNVEV (reference sequence). V lost 3 bases and J lost 4, with 13 bases in between. The CDR3 is CASSFGPPSYEQYF. The DNA of the CDR3 is TGTGCCAGCAGTTTCGGCCCACCCTCTTACGAGCAGTACTTC.

V gene TRBV28 combines with J gene TRBJ2-2; D is possibly TRBD2 (6 bases). V lost 8 bases to trimming and J lost 3 bases, with 19 bases between them. CDR3 length: 16 residues. Germline loops: CDR1 MDHEN, CDR2 SYDVKM. The CDR3 protein is CASGDFRSSDTGELFF. The CDR3 DNA sequence: TGTGCCAGCGGGGACTTTAGATCGTCGGACACCGGGGAGCTGTTTTTT.

V usage is TRBV9 and J usage is TRBJ2-3; tentative D call: TRBD2 (6 bases). With 4 bases removed from V and 0 bases from J, the gap between germline ends came to 12 bases. Looked up from germline, CDR1 is SGDLS and CDR2 is YYNGEE. The CDR3 runs to 15 residues. The DNA for the CDR3 is TGTGCCAGCAGCCGGGGAGGTCTTAGCACAGATACGCAGTATTTT. This codes for CASSRGGLSTDTQYF.

This chain joins TRBV7-9 and TRBJ2-1; D is perhaps TRBD1 or TRBD2 (5 bases each). The CDR3 has 14 residues. Germline CDR1 and CDR2: SEHNR and FQNEAQ (reference sequence). V was cut by 4 bases and J by 10 bases, with 17 bases left in between. CDR3 amino acids: CASSYSGTSYEQFF. The CDR3 nucleotides read TGTGCCAGCAGCTACTCCGGGACGTCCTACGAGCAGTTCTTC. The whole variable domain, filled in from reference TRBV7-9 and TRBJ2-1, reads DTGVSQNPRHKITKRGQNVTFRCDPISEHNRLYWYRQTLGQGPEFLTYFQNEAQLEKSRLLSDRFSAERPKGSFSTLEIQRTEQGDSAMYLCASSYSGTSYEQFFGPGTRLTVL.

This clone is a singleton in its sample. The chain uses TRBV6-4 and TRBJ2-1; TRBD2 matches at 9 bases. Germline CDR1 and CDR2: MRHNA and SNTAGT. The trim removed 6 bases at V and 4 bases at J, leaving 16 bases unmatched. The CDR3 has 18 amino acids. The CDR3 DNA reads as TGTGCCAGCAGAGCGACTAGCGGCCCGCCCTCGACATACAATGAGCAGTTCTTC. Its translation is CASRATSGPPSTYNEQFF.

The chain carries TRBV7-6 and TRBJ1-2; 8 positions agree with TRBD1. This CDR3 has 15 amino acids. Germline assignment: CDR1 SGHVS and CDR2 FNYEAQ. Trimming cost V 5 bases and J 2 bases; bases outside gene matches: 7. CDR3 DNA: TGTGCCAGCAGCCGTGACAGGGGAGAAAACTATGGCTACACCTTC. Its translation is CASSRDRGENYGYTF. The complete variable domain, with remaining parts taken from reference TRBV7-6 and TRBJ1-2, reads GAGVSQSPRYKVTKRGQDVALRCDPISGHVSLYWYRQALGQGPEFLTYFNYEAQQDKSGLPNDRFSAERPEGSISTLTIQRTEQRDSAMYRCASSRDRGENYGYTFGSGTRLTVV.

This clone appeared once. The chain combines TRBV29-1 with TRBJ1-2, with 8 bases aligning to TRBD1. Looked up from germline, CDR1 is SQVTM and CDR2 is ANQGSEA. V lost 2 bases and J lost 5; bases outside the gene matches: 4. The CDR3 is 13 residues long. Here the CDR3 DNA reads TGCAGCGTTGAACCCGGGACAGGATATGGCTACACCTTC. Translating it yields CSVEPGTGYGYTF.

The chain uses TRBV27 and TRBJ1-1, with 9 bases matching TRBD1. Germline trimming cut 5 bases from V and 5 bases from J; bases unmatched to any gene: 9. CDR3 length equals 15 residues. The V gene's germline CDR1 is MNHEY and CDR2 SMNVEV (reference sequence). CDR3 coding DNA: TGTGCCAGCAGTACCACAGGGGGCCTAAGGACTGAAGCTTTCTTT. This sequence encodes CASSTTGGLRTEAFF.

Remarks on this clone: The sample holds other DNA sequences that translate to the same CDR3. The genes are TRBV5-4 and TRBJ2-7; 7 nucleotides line up with TRBD1. The V segment lost 4 bases and the J segment 4 bases; nucleotides outside the gene matches: 5. Germline CDR1 SGHNT, CDR2 YYREEE (reference sequence). The CDR3 sequence is 13 residues long. The CDR3 DNA reads TGTGCCAGCAGCCCCGGGACAGTATACGAGCAGTACTTC. Translated: CASSPGTVYEQYF. Based on the CDR3 plus reference TRBV5-4 and TRBJ2-7, the full variable domain is ETGVTQSPTHLIKTRGQQVTLRCSSQSGHNTVSWYQQALGQGPQFIFQYYREEENGRGNFPPRFSGLQFPNYSSELNVNALELDDSALYLCASSPGTVYEQYFGPGTRLTVT.